Following are 10 T cell receptor beta chains from one sample sequenced in a study of blood T cell repertoires in COVID-19. Clones were sequenced by immunoSEQ multiplex PCR, and TCRdb holds only the in-frame ones, with some missing. Of around 430,000 clones listed, about nine tenths are singletons. Input material: peripheral blood. The receptors stem from a woman between 45 and 60 years old with COVID-19, enrolled during active disease.

In its sample, this clone was seen a few times. The rearrangement joins TRBV5-4 to TRBJ2-3; D not certain. The CDR3 has 14 residues. Trimming shortened V by 4 bases and J by 6 bases, and 15 bases separated the two germline ends. Germline values: CDR1 SGHNT, CDR2 YYREEE (reference sequence). DNA for the CDR3: TGTGCCAGCAGCGTTAGCCCCTTTGCTGATACGCAGTATTTT. It encodes CASSVSPFADTQYF.

The chain employs TRBV19 and TRBJ1-1; D call uncertain. The CDR3 is 13 amino acids. The ends were cut back, 6 bases at V and 1 base at J, with 9 bases in the middle. Germline V CDR1 and CDR2: LNHDA, SQIVND (reference sequence). CDR3 sequence reads: CASREVGNTEAFF. The CDR3, as DNA: TGTGCCAGTAGGGAGGTCGGGAACACTGAAGCTTTCTTT.

The chain joins TRBV3-1 (or the pseudogene TRBV3-2) to TRBJ2-1; 12 bases fit TRBD2. The CDR3 totals 15 residues. Germline V lookup: CDR1 LGHDT, CDR2 YNNKEL (reference sequence). The V segment lost 0 bases and the J segment 7 bases; nucleotides outside the gene matches: 1. The CDR3 nucleotides are TGTGCCAGCAGCCAAGACACTAGCGGGGGGAATGAGCAGTTCTTC. The encoded protein is CASSQDTSGGNEQFF.

J is TRBJ2-7 and V is TRBV29-1; D perhaps matches TRBD2 (6 bases). The CDR3 runs 13 residues. The V gene's germline CDR1 is SQVTM and CDR2 ANQGSEA. V lost 4 bases, J lost 5 bases, and 15 bases lay in between. In nucleotides, the CDR3 is TGCAGCGTTGCCCAGGTAGGGAGGAACGAGCAGTACTTC. Residues: CSVAQVGRNEQYF.

The table lists this clone with a count of one. The chain uses TRBV6-5 and TRBJ1-1; 7 positions agree with TRBD1. Germline lookup yields CDR1 MNHEY and CDR2 SVGAGI. The ends lost 7 bases at V and 0 bases at J; junction bases unmatched: 5. CDR3 size: 14 residues. For the CDR3, the DNA is TGTGCCAGCACAGAGGGGGCGATGAACACTGAAGCTTTCTTT. Encoded protein: CASTEGAMNTEAFF.

The genes are TRBV19 and TRBJ1-4; D perhaps matches TRBD1 (6 bases). From germline, CDR1 is LNHDA and CDR2 SQIVND (reference sequence). The CDR3 runs to 15 residues. Trimming left V 5 bases short and J 0 bases short, with 10 bases between. In DNA, the CDR3 is TGTGCCAGTAGTGTGACAGGTGCAACTAATGAAAAACTGTTTTTT. Translated, it gives CASSVTGATNEKLFF.

This chain links TRBV30 with TRBJ2-3; 8 nucleotides match TRBD1. Germline V gene data show CDR1 as GTSNPN and CDR2 as SVGIG (reference sequence). This CDR3 is 18 amino acids long. V shed 2 bases and J 2 bases; nucleotides not matched to a gene: 15. CDR3 loop: CAWSRYRQGNDHTDTQYF. CDR3 in DNA: TGTGCCTGGAGTCGATACCGACAGGGGAACGACCACACAGATACGCAGTATTTT.

This clone was recorded once. The chain links TRBV6-1 to TRBJ2-1; 8 nucleotides agree with TRBD2. From germline, CDR1 is MNHNS and CDR2 SASEGT. After removal of 7 bases from V and 4 bases from J, the junction contained 12 bases not matched to a gene. The CDR3 totals 16 residues. The CDR3 is CASTEGASGGYNEQFF. The CDR3 DNA follows: TGTGCCAGCACTGAGGGTGCCAGCGGGGGTTACAATGAGCAGTTCTTC.

The rearrangement joins TRBV30 to TRBJ2-1; 9 bases are a match to TRBD1. The CDR3 is 15 residues long. Germline assignment: CDR1 GTSNPN and CDR2 SVGIG (reference sequence). V lost 2 bases, J lost 7 bases, and 9 bases stayed unmatched. DNA of the CDR3: TGTGCCTGGAGTCTGTTGGGGACAGGGCCAAATGAGCAGTTCTTC. This translates into CAWSLLGTGPNEQFF.

CDR3 nucleotides: TGTGCCACCAGTTCTCCCCGCAAGAGGGGAGGCAATGAGCAGTTCTTC. It yields the protein CATSSPRKRGGNEQFF. The chain employs TRBV24-1 and TRBJ2-1, with D perhaps matching TRBD2 (6 bases). V was clipped by 6 bases and J by 6 bases, with 20 bases between them. The CDR3 extends over 16 amino acids. Germline CDR1 reads KGHDR; CDR2 reads SFDVKD.